Sequencing of this TCR beta chain was carried out in a study of patients and donors after allogeneic stem cell transplantation. MiXCR, applied by TCRdb to the RT-PCR reads, yields one record per CDR3 protein. This table holds tens of thousands of distinct CDR3 sequences, roughly 29% found once. The V gene's germline CDR1 is PRHDT and CDR2 FYEKMQ (reference sequence). The V gene lost 1 base and the J gene lost 3 bases, with 12 bases spanning the gap. The CDR3 contains 15 residues. The chain uses TRBV13 and TRBJ1-2, with a weak D call TRBD1 (5 bases). The sequence was obtained from a human donor who was either an allogeneic HSCT recipient or a stem cell or donor lymphocyte infusion donor (not recorded which). It is not recorded whose cells these are; they may come from a transplant donor. The sample consisted of blood, either unsorted or a sorted T cell fraction (not recorded which). CDR3 sequence reads: CASSLERGADYGYTF. CDR3 bases: TGTGCCAGCAGCTTAGAAAGGGGCGCGGACTATGGCTACACCTTC.